This TCR beta chain was sequenced during a study of cytomegalovirus exposure and HLA in healthy donors. It was with 60 Vbeta and 13 Jbeta primers that the PCR ran. Profiling relied on immunoSEQ multiplex PCR, and the TCRdb table lists in-frame clones only, not all of them. Among approximately 110,000 clones, around 76% were seen once, and the ten largest hold over 10%. The specimen sequenced was PBMCs. The receptor was isolated from a woman between 55 and 75 years old in good health and CMV-seropositive.

For the CDR3, the DNA is TGTGCCAGCAGCCCCCAGTCTAGCGGGGGTTACGAGCAGTACTTC. Translated: CASSPQSSGGYEQYF. The rearrangement links TRBV7-2 to TRBJ2-7, with 10 bases aligning to TRBD2. Germline values: CDR1 SGHTA, CDR2 FQGNSA. V dropped 5 bases and J dropped 4; count of bases not matched to a gene: 8. The length of the CDR3 is 15 residues.